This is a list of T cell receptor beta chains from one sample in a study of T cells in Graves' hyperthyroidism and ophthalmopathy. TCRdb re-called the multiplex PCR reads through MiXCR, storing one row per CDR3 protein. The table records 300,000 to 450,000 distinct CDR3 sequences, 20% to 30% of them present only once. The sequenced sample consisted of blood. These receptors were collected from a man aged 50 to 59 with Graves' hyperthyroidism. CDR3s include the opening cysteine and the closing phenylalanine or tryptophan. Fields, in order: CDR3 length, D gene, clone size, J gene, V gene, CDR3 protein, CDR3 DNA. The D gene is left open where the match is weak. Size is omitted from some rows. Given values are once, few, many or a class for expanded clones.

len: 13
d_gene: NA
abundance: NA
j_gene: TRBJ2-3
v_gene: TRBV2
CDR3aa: CASRPRTGGTQYF
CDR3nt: TGTGCCAGCAGACCCCGTACAGGAGGGACGCAGTATTTT

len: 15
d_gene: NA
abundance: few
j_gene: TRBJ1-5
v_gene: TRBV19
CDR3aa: CASSIGQGRGQPQHF
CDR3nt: TGTGCCAGTAGTATAGGCCAGGGAAGAGGCCAGCCCCAGCATTTT

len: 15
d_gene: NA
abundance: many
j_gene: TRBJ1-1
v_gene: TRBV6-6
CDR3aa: CASSYSWGRRTEAFF
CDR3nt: TGTGCCAGCAGTTACTCGTGGGGGCGTCGGACTGAAGCTTTCTTT

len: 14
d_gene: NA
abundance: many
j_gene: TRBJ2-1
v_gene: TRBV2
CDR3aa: CASSLAGSYNEQFF
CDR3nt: TGTGCCAGCAGCCTAGCTGGGTCCTACAATGAGCAGTTCTTC

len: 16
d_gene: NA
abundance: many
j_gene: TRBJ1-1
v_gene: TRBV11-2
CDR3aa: CASSSSRGGTRAEAFF
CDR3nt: TGTGCCAGCAGCTCTAGTAGGGGGGGCACTCGGGCTGAAGCTTTCTTT

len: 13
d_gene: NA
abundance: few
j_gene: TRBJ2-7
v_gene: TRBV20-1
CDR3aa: CSARDGIRNEQYF
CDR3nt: TGCAGTGCTAGAGATGGGATTAGGAACGAGCAGTACTTC

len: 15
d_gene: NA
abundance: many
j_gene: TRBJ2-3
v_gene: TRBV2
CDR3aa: CASSEEQINTDTQYF
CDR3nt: TGTGCCAGCAGTGAAGAACAGATAAACACAGATACGCAGTATTTT

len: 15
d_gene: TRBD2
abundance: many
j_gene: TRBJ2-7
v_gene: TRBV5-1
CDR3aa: CASRLLAGVEYEQYF
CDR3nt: TGCGCCAGCAGGCTCCTAGCGGGAGTGGAGTACGAGCAGTACTTC

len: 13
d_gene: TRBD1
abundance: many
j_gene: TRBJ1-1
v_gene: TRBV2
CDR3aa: CASSPQGATEAFF
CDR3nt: TGTGCCAGCAGTCCCCAGGGGGCGACTGAAGCTTTCTTT

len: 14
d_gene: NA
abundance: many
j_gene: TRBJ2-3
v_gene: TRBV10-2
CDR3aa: CASSEVSRTDTQYF
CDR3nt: TGCGCCAGCAGTGAGGTTTCTCGCACAGATACGCAGTATTTT

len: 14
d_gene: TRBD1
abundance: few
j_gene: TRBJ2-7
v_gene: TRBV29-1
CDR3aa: CSVAQTQGFYEQYF
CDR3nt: TGCAGCGTCGCCCAAACACAGGGGTTCTACGAGCAGTACTTC

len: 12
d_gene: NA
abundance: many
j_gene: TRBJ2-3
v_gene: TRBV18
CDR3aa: CASSPREGTQYF
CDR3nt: TGTGCCAGCTCACCACGAGAGGGTACGCAGTATTTT

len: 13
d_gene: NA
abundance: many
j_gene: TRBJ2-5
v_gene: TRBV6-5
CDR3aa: CASSYDLQGTQYF
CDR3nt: TGTGCCAGCAGTTATGACCTTCAAGGGACCCAGTACTTC

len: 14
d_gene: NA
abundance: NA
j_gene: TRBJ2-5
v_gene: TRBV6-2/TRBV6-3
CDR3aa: CASSYLQPGETQYF
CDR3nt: TGTGCCAGCAGTTACCTACAGCCTGGGGAGACCCAGTACTTC

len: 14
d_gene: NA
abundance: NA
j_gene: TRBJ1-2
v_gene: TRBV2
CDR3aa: CATQRQGTNYGYTF
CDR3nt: TGTGCCACCCAGCGGCAGGGGACTAACTATGGCTACACCTTC

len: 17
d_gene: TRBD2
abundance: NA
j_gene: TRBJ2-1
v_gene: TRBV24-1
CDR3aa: CATSESGLAGPVDEQFF
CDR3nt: TGTGCCACCAGTGAATCGGGACTAGCGGGACCAGTTGATGAGCAGTTCTTC

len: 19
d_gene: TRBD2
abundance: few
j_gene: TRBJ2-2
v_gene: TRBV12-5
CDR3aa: CASGSNPRLAGGDTGELFF
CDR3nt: TGTGCTAGTGGTTCGAACCCCAGACTAGCGGGAGGAGACACCGGGGAGCTGTTTTTT

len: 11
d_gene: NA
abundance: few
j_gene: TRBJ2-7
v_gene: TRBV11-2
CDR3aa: CASSLVLEQYF
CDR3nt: TGTGCCAGCAGCTTAGTTCTCGAGCAGTACTTC

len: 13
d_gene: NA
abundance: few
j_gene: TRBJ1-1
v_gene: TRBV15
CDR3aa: CATSREVNTEAFF
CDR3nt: TGTGCCACCAGCAGAGAAGTCAACACTGAAGCTTTCTTT

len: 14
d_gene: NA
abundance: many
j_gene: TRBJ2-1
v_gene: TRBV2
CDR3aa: CASSGAGSYNEQFF
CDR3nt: TGTGCCAGCAGTGGTGCGGGTTCCTACAATGAGCAGTTCTTC

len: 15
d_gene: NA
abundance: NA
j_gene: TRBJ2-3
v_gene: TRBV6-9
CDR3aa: CASTPREAPTDTQYF
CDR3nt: TGTGCCAGCACTCCACGAGAGGCCCCCACAGATACGCAGTATTTT

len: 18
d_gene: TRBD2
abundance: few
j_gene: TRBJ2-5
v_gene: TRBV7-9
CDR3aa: CASSFTWSGRVRQETQYF
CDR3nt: TGTGCCAGCAGCTTTACATGGAGCGGGAGGGTGCGACAAGAGACCCAGTACTTC

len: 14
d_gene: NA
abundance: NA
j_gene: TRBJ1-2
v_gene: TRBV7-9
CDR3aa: CASSLQGPGGGYTF
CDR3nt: TGTGCCAGCAGCCTCCAAGGGCCCGGCGGGGGCTACACCTTC

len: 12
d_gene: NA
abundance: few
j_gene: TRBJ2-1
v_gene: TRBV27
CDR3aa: CASSFPGNEQFF
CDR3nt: TGTGCCAGCAGTTTTCCGGGGAATGAGCAGTTCTTC

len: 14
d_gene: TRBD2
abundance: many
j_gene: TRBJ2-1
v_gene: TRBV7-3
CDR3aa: CASSFSGGGSEQFF
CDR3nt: TGTGCCAGCAGCTTTTCGGGAGGGGGTAGTGAGCAGTTCTTC

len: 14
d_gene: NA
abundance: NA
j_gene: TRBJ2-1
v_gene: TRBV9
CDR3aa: CASSRGDTYNEQFF
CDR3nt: TGTGCCAGCAGCAGGGGGGACACCTACAATGAGCAGTTCTTC

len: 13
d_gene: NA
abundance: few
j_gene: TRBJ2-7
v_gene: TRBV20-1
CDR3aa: CSAGSDSSYEQYF
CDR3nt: TGCAGTGCCGGGTCGGACAGCAGCTACGAGCAGTACTTC

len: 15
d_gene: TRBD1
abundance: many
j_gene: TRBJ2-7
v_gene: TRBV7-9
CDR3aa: CASSTTGGSPYEQYF
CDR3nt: TGTGCCAGCAGCACCACAGGGGGCTCGCCCTACGAGCAGTACTTC

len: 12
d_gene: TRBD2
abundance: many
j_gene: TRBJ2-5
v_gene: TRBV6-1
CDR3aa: CASGTSGETQYF
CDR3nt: TGTGCCAGTGGGACTAGCGGGGAGACCCAGTACTTC

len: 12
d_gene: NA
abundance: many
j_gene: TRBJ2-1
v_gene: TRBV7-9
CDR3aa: CASSLEGYEQFF
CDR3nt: TGTGCCAGCAGCTTAGAGGGGTATGAGCAGTTCTTC

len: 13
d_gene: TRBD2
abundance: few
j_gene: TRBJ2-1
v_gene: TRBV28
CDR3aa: CASFGTIYNEQFF
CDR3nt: TGTGCCAGCTTCGGGACTATATACAATGAGCAGTTCTTC